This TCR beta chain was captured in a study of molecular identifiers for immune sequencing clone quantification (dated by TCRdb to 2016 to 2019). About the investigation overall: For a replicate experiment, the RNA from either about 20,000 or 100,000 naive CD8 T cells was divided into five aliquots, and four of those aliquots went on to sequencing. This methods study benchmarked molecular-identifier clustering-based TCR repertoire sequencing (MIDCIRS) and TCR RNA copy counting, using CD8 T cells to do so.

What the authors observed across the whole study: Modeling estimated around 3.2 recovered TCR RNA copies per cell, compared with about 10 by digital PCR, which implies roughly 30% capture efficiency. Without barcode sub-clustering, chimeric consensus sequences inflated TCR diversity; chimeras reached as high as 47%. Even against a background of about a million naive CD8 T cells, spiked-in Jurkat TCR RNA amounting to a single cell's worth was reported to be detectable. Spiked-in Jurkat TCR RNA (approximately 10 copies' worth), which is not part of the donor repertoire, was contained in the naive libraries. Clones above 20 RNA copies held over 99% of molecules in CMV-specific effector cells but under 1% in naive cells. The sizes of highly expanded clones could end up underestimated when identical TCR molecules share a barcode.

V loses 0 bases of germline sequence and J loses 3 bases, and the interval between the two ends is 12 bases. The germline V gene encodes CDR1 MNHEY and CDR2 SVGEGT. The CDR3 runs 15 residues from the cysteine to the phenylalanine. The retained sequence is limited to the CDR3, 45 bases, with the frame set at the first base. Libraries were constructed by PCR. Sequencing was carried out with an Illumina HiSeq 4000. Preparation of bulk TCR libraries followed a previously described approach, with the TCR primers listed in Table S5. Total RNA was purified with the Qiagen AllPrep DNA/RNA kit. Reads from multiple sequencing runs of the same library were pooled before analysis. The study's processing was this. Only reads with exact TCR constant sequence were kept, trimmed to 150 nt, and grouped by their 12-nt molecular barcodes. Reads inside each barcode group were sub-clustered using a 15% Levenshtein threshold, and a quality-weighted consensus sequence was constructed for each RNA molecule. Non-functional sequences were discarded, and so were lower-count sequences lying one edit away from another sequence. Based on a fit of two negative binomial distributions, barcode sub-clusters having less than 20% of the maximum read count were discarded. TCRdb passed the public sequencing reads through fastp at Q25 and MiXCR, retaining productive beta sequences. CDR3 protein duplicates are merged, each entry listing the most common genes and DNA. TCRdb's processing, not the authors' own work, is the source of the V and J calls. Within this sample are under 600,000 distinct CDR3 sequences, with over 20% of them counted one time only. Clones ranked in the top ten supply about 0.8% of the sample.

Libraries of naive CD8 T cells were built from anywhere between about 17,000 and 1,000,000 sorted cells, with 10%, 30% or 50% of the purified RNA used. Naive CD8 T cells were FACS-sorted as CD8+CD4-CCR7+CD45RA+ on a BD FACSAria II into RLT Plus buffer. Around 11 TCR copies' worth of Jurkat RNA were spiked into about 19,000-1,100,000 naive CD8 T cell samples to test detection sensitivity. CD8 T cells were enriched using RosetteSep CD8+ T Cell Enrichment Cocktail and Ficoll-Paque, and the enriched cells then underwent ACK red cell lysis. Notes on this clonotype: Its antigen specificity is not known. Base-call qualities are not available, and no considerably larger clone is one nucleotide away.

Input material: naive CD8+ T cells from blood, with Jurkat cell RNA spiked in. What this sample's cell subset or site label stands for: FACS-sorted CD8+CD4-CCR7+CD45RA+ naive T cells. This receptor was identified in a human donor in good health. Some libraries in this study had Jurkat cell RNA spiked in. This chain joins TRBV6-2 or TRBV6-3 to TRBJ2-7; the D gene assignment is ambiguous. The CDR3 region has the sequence CASSYSSRSNYEQYF. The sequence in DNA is TGTGCCAGCAGTTACTCGAGCAGGTCCAACTACGAGCAGTACTTC.